This TCR beta chain was sequenced in a study of OX40 agonist ivuxolimab in advanced cancers. Overall study: Patients were treated with ivuxolimab, an agonistic anti-OX40 (CD134) antibody. Six ivuxolimab dose levels, 0.01 to 10 mg/kg, were given intravenously every 2 weeks. Partial responses were seen in three patients, one with hepatocellular carcinoma and two with cutaneous melanoma. Overall study results and limits: Relative to CD4+, CD8+ T cells held more expanded clones on average.

Turning to this clone: The antigen remains undetermined.

Generated by immunoSEQ multiplex PCR, the TCRdb table keeps only in-frame clones and is missing some. This sample has more than 20,000 clones, with more than 75% found just once. Germline V gives CDR1 SGHDN, CDR2 FVKESK. This CDR3 is built from 13 residues. V dropped 4 bases and J dropped 8; count of bases not matched to a gene: 6. The chain has TRBV14 and TRBJ1-2; 8 nucleotides line up with TRBD1. The sequencing used CD4+ or CD8+ T cells sorted from blood, collected in a trial of the OX40 agonist ivuxolimab. This TCR came from an adult with an advanced solid tumor such as melanoma, head and neck, liver or kidney cancer. CDR3 amino acids: CASSPRTGQGYTF. CDR3 sequence (DNA): TGTGCCAGCAGCCCGAGGACAGGGCAGGGCTACACCTTC. The entire variable domain, with the rest obtained from reference TRBV14 and TRBJ1-2, is as follows: EAGVTQFPSHSVIEKGQTVTLRCDPISGHDNLYWYRRVMGKEIKFLLHFVKESKQDESGMPNNRFLAERTGGTYSTLKVQPAELEDSGVYFCASSPRTGQGYTFGSGTRLTVV.